The rows below give T cell receptor beta chains drawn from one sample of a study of cytomegalovirus exposure and HLA in healthy donors. Measured with immunoSEQ multiplex PCR; TCRdb has only the in-frame clones, and not every one. The data show fewer than 350,000 clones, 70% to 90% seen once. Sequenced: PBMCs. Every receptor here comes from a woman between 18 and 30 years old in good health and CMV-seronegative. The CDR3 runs from the conserved cysteine through the conserved F or W. The D gene is left open where the match is weak. Rows give clone size only sometimes, using once, few, many, or a class for an expanded clone.

d_call	v_call	clone_size	j_call	cdr3_aa	cdr3_nt
.	TRBV19	.	TRBJ1-5	CASTPQDFSNQPQHF	TGTGCCAGTACCCCACAGGATTTTAGCAATCAGCCCCAGCATTTT
.	TRBV27	few	TRBJ1-2	CASTARGAYGYTF	TGTGCCAGCACGGCCCGGGGAGCCTATGGCTACACCTTC
TRBD1	TRBV13	.	TRBJ1-1	CASSLGTGSGTEAFF	TGTGCCAGCAGCTTAGGGACAGGGTCGGGCACTGAAGCTTTCTTT
.	TRBV7-5	.	TRBJ1-5	CVRNRVGGVPGNQPQHF	TGTGTCAGAAACAGAGTGGGAGGGGTCCCGGGCAATCAGCCCCAGCATTTT
TRBD1	TRBV4-3	.	TRBJ1-1	CASSQDRTGRMNTEAFF	TGCGCCAGCAGCCAGGATCGGACAGGGAGAATGAACACTGAAGCTTTCTTT
.	TRBV30	few	TRBJ1-1	CAWRMTANTEAFF	TGTGCCTGGAGGATGACAGCCAACACTGAAGCTTTCTTT
.	TRBV5-1	.	TRBJ1-1	CASSFDGNSLNTEAFF	TGCGCCAGCAGCTTCGATGGAAACAGCCTGAACACTGAAGCTTTCTTT
.	TRBV27	once	TRBJ2-7	CASSFIPDSSYEQYF	TGTGCCAGCAGTTTTATCCCGGACAGCTCCTACGAGCAGTACTTC
.	TRBV7-9	.	TRBJ1-1	CASSLEGENTEAFF	TGTGCCAGCAGCTTAGAAGGGGAGAACACTGAAGCTTTCTTT
TRBD1	TRBV4-3	.	TRBJ1-1	CASSQTRTGSNTEAFF	TGCGCCAGCAGCCAAACCCGGACAGGGTCGAACACTGAAGCTTTCTTT
TRBD2	TRBV2	.	TRBJ2-1	CASSARTSGSFNEQFF	TGTGCCAGCAGCGCCCGGACTAGCGGGAGTTTCAATGAGCAGTTCTTC
.	TRBV6-5	.	TRBJ1-2	CASSLDRYGYTF	TGTGCCAGCAGCCTGGACAGATATGGCTACACCTTC
.	TRBV7-8	.	TRBJ2-2	CASSFSRITGELFF	TGTGCCAGCAGCTTTTCTAGGATCACCGGGGAGCTGTTTTTT
TRBD1	TRBV15	.	TRBJ2-5	CATSRVPGTGQETQYF	TGTGCCACCAGCAGAGTCCCCGGGACAGGGCAAGAGACCCAGTACTTC
.	TRBV7-9	.	TRBJ1-1	CASSVAMGGNTEAFF	TGTGCCAGCAGCGTAGCTATGGGGGGGAACACTGAAGCTTTCTTT
TRBD1	TRBV10-3	.	TRBJ1-2	CAIRRTQQGANGYTF	TGTGCCATCAGGAGAACCCAACAGGGGGCCAATGGCTACACCTTC
TRBD2	TRBV5-5	.	TRBJ2-1	CASSLRTSGMYNEQFF	TGTGCCAGCAGCCTCCGGACTAGCGGGATGTACAATGAGCAGTTCTTC
TRBD2	TRBV28	.	TRBJ2-7	CASSSAGLGSIEQYF	TGTGCCAGCAGCTCCGCGGGACTAGGATCCATCGAGCAGTACTTC
.	TRBV14	.	TRBJ1-6	CASSQGPSNSPLHF	TGTGCCAGCAGCCAAGGTCCAAGCAATTCACCCCTCCACTTT
.	TRBV28	.	TRBJ1-2	CASSSRRFYGYTF	TGTGCCAGCAGCAGTCGGCGGTTTTATGGCTACACCTTC
TRBD2	TRBV6-5	once	TRBJ2-1	CASSDGGGPLNEQFF	TGTGCCAGCAGCGACGGCGGGGGACCCCTCAATGAGCAGTTCTTC
TRBD1	TRBV7-3	.	TRBJ2-5	CASSLRGQYGPQETQYF	TGTGCCAGCAGCTTAAGGGGACAGTACGGCCCCCAAGAGACCCAGTACTTC
.	TRBV4-3	.	TRBJ2-1	CASSQDRGWSNEQFF	TGCGCCAGCAGCCAAGATAGGGGATGGAGCAATGAGCAGTTCTTC
.	TRBV19	.	TRBJ2-3	CAKKGLAKIDTQYF	TGTGCCAAAAAGGGTCTAGCGAAGATAGATACGCAGTATTTT
TRBD2	TRBV5-5	.	TRBJ2-7	CASSLGSGGYEQYF	TGTGCCAGCAGCTTGGGGAGCGGGGGATACGAGCAGTACTTC
.	TRBV28	.	TRBJ1-4	CASRGDSHEKLFF	TGTGCCAGCAGAGGAGATTCGCATGAAAAACTGTTTTTT
.	TRBV28	.	TRBJ2-4	CASSLPQGNIQYF	TGTGCCAGCAGCCTCCCGCAGGGAAACATTCAGTACTTC
.	TRBV28	few	TRBJ2-7	CASSRYGRGFPYEQYF	TGTGCCAGCAGTCGTTATGGCCGGGGTTTCCCCTACGAGCAGTACTTC
TRBD2	TRBV27	.	TRBJ2-7	CASRLAGSYEQYF	TGTGCCAGCCGGCTAGCGGGTTCCTACGAGCAGTACTTC